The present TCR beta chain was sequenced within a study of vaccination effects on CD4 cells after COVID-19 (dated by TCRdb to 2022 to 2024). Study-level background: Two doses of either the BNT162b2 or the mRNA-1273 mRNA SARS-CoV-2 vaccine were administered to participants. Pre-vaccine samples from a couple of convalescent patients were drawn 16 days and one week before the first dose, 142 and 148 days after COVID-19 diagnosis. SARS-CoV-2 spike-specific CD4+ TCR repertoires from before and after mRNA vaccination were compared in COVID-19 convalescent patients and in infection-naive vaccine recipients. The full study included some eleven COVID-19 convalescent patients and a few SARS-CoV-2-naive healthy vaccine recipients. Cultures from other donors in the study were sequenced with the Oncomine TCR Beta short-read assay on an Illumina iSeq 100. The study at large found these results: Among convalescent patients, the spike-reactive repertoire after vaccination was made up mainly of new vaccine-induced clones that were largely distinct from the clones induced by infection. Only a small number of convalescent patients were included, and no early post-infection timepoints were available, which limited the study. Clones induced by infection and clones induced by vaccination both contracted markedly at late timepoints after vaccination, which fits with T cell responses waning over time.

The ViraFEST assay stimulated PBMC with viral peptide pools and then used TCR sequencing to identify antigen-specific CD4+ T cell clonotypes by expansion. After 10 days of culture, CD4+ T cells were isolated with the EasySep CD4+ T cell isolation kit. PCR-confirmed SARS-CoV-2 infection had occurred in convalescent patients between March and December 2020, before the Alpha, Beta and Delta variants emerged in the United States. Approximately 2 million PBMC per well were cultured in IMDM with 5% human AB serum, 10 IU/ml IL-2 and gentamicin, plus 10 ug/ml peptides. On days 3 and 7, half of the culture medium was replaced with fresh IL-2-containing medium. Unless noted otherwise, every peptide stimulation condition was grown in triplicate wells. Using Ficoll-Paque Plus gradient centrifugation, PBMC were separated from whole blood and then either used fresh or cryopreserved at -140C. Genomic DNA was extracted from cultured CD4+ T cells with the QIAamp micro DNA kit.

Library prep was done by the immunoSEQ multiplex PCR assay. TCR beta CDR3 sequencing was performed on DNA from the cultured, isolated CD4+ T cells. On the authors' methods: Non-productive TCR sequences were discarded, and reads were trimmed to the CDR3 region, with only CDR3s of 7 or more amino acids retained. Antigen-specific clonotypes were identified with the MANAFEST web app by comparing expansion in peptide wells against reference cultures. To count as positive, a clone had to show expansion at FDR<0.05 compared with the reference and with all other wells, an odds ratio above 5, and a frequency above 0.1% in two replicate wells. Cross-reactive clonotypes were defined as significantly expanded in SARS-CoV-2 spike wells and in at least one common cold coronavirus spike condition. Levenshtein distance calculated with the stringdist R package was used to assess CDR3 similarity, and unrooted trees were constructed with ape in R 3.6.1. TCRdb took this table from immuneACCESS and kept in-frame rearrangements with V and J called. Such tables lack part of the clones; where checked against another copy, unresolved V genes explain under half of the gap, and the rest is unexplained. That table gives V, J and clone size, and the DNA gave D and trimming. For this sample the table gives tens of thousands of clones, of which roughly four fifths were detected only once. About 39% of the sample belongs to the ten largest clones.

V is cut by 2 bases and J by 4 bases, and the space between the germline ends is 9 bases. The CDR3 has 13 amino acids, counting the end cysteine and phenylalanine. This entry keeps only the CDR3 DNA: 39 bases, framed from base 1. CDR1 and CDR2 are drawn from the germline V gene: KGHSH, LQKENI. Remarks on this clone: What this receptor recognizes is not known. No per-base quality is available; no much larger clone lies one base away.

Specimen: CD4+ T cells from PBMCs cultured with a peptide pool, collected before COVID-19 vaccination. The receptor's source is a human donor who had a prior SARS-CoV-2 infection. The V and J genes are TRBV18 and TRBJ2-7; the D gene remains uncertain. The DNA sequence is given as TGTGCCAGCTCACCAACGGCAGATTACGAGCAGTACTTC. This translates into CASSPTADYEQYF.